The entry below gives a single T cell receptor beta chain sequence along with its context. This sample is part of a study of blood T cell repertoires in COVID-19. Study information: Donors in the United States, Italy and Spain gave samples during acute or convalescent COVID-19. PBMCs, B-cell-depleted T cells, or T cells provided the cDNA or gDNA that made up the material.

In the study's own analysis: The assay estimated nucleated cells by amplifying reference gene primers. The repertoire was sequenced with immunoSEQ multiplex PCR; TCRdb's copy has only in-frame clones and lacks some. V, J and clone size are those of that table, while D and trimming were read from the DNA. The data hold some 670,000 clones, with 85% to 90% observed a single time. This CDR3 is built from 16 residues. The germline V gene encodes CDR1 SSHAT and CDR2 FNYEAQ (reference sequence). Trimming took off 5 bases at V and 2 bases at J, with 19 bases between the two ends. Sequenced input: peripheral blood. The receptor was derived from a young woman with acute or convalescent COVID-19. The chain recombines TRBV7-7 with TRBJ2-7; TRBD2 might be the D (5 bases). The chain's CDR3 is CASSPRHRDPTYEQYF. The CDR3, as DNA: TGTGCCAGCAGCCCCAGACACCGGGATCCTACCTACGAGCAGTACTTC.